The rows below give T cell receptor beta chains drawn from one sample of a study of early T cells in non-severe SARS-CoV-2 infection. One entry per CDR3 protein, called by TCRdb with MiXCR from the 5' RACE reads. The sample contains about 46,000 distinct CDR3 sequences, 5.4% of which appear only once. This specimen consisted of whole blood, obtained at baseline. Receptors originate from an adult who was a healthcare worker with PCR-confirmed SARS-CoV-2 infection or an uninfected control (not recorded which). Both conserved end residues are part of each CDR3. The order of the fields is J gene, clone size, V gene, D gene, CDR3 protein, CDR3 DNA. The D gene is left open where the match is weak. Size is stated for part of the rows, as once, few or many counts, or as a class when the clone is expanded.

TRBJ2-1	many	TRBV6-2/TRBV6-3	NA	CASSDDTEQFF	TGTGCCAGCAGCGACGACACCGAGCAGTTCTTC
TRBJ1-5	many	TRBV6-1	NA	CASSEAGEFLQPQHF	TGTGCCAGCAGTGAAGCAGGAGAATTCCTTCAGCCCCAGCATTTT
TRBJ2-5	many	TRBV20-1	NA	CSAQPGTTTTQETQYF	TGCAGTGCTCAACCCGGGACCACCACTACCCAAGAGACCCAGTACTTC
TRBJ2-2	few	TRBV7-9	NA	CASSLWSTGELFF	TGTGCCAGCAGCTTGTGGAGCACCGGGGAGCTGTTTTTT
TRBJ2-7	many	TRBV19	NA	CASSMEDGLTYEQYF	TGTGCCAGTAGTATGGAGGACGGTCTAACCTACGAGCAGTACTTC
TRBJ2-2	many	TRBV7-3	NA	CASSSGQNTGELFF	TGTGCCAGCAGCTCAGGACAGAACACCGGGGAGCTGTTTTTT
TRBJ1-5	NA	TRBV7-8	NA	CASSPTIQPNSNQPQHF	TGTGCCAGCAGCCCGACTATTCAGCCCAATAGCAATCAGCCCCAGCATTTT
TRBJ1-5	few	TRBV4-1	NA	CASSQVPGEGGQPQHF	TGCGCCAGCAGCCAAGTTCCGGGCGAGGGGGGTCAGCCCCAGCATTTT
TRBJ2-3	few	TRBV7-3	NA	CASSLAQRTDTQYF	TGTGCCAGCAGCTTAGCGCAGAGGACAGATACGCAGTATTTT
TRBJ2-5	NA	TRBV7-3	NA	CASSRTVKETQYF	TGTGCCAGCAGCAGGACTGTAAAAGAGACCCAGTACTTC
TRBJ2-7	few	TRBV11-2	NA	CASRPNPDSGDAQYF	TGTGCCAGCCGACCGAACCCGGACAGTGGGGATGCGCAGTACTTC
TRBJ1-3	few	TRBV7-9	NA	CASIRNAAGNTIYF	TGTGCCAGCATCCGGAATGCAGCTGGAAACACCATATATTTT
TRBJ2-2	few	TRBV6-2/TRBV6-3	TRBD2	CASSPPGLAGVGTGELFF	TGTGCCAGCAGTCCCCCGGGACTAGCGGGAGTGGGAACCGGGGAGCTGTTTTTT
TRBJ2-3	few	TRBV2	TRBD2	CASLAGVGDTQYF	TGTGCCAGTCTAGCGGGAGTGGGAGATACGCAGTATTTT
TRBJ2-1	many	TRBV10-1	TRBD2	CASSDLGLASGYNEQFF	TGCGCCAGCAGTGATTTGGGGTTGGCTAGCGGATACAATGAGCAGTTCTTC
TRBJ2-3	NA	TRBV20-1	TRBD2	CSARGASGSGVGTDTQYF	TGCAGTGCTAGGGGGGCTAGCGGGAGCGGGGTGGGCACAGATACGCAGTATTTT
TRBJ2-1	many	TRBV19	NA	CASSTRIRQYNEQFF	TGTGCCAGTAGTACTAGGATAAGACAGTACAATGAGCAGTTCTTC
TRBJ1-2	many	TRBV12-3/TRBV12-4	NA	CASSSGGLHYGYTF	TGTGCCAGCAGTTCTGGGGGGCTGCACTATGGCTACACCTTC
TRBJ2-7	many	TRBV11-2	NA	CASSLALGLNEQYF	TGTGCCAGCAGCCTTGCTTTGGGGTTAAACGAGCAGTACTTC
TRBJ2-2	NA	TRBV5-6	TRBD2	CASSGTSGRNTGELFF	TGTGCCAGCAGCGGGACTAGCGGGAGGAACACCGGGGAGCTGTTTTTT
TRBJ2-3	NA	TRBV9	NA	CASSVGGSDTDTQYF	TGTGCCAGCAGCGTAGGGGGGAGCGACACAGATACGCAGTATTTT
TRBJ1-5	many	TRBV28	TRBD1	CASSSDRGGGQPQHF	TGTGCCAGCAGTTCGGACAGGGGAGGAGGACAGCCCCAGCATTTT
TRBJ2-1	NA	TRBV10-2	NA	CASESGRGYNEQFF	TGCGCCAGCGAGAGCGGGCGGGGCTACAATGAGCAGTTCTTC
TRBJ2-3	NA	TRBV29-1	NA	CSVGGGGQAQYF	TGCAGCGTTGGGGGAGGGGGCCAGGCGCAGTATTTT
TRBJ2-7	NA	TRBV6-5	NA	CASSPFGQNYEQYF	TGTGCCAGCAGTCCATTCGGACAGAACTACGAGCAGTACTTC
TRBJ1-5	many	TRBV5-6	NA	CASSLGASDRGQPQHF	TGTGCCAGCAGCTTGGGGGCGTCGGACAGAGGGCAGCCCCAGCATTTT
TRBJ2-6	NA	TRBV20-1	NA	CSATLAPSGANVLTF	TGCAGTGCTACTTTAGCTCCCTCTGGGGCCAACGTCCTGACTTTC
TRBJ1-2	NA	TRBV28	TRBD1	CASTRDRVTYGYTF	TGTGCCAGCACCCGGGACAGGGTCACCTATGGCTACACCTTC
TRBJ2-7	many	TRBV5-1	NA	CASREGLSSYEQYF	TGCGCCAGCAGAGAGGGGCTGAGCTCCTACGAGCAGTACTTC